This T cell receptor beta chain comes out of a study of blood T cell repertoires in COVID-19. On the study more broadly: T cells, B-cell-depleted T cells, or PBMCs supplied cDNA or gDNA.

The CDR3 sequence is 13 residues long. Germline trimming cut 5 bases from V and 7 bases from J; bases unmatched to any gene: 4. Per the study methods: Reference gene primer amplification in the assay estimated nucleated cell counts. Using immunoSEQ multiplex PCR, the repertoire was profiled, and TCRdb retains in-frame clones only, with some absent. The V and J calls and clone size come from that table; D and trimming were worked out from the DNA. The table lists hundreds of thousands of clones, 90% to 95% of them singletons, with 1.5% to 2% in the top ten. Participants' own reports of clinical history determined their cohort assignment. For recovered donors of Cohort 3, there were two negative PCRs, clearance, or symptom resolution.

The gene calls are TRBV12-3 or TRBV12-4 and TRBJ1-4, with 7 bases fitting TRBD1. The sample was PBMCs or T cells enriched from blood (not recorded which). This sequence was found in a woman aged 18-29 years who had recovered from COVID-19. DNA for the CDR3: TGTGCCAGCAGTCCTCACAGGGGTGAAAAACTGTTTTTT. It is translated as CASSPHRGEKLFF.